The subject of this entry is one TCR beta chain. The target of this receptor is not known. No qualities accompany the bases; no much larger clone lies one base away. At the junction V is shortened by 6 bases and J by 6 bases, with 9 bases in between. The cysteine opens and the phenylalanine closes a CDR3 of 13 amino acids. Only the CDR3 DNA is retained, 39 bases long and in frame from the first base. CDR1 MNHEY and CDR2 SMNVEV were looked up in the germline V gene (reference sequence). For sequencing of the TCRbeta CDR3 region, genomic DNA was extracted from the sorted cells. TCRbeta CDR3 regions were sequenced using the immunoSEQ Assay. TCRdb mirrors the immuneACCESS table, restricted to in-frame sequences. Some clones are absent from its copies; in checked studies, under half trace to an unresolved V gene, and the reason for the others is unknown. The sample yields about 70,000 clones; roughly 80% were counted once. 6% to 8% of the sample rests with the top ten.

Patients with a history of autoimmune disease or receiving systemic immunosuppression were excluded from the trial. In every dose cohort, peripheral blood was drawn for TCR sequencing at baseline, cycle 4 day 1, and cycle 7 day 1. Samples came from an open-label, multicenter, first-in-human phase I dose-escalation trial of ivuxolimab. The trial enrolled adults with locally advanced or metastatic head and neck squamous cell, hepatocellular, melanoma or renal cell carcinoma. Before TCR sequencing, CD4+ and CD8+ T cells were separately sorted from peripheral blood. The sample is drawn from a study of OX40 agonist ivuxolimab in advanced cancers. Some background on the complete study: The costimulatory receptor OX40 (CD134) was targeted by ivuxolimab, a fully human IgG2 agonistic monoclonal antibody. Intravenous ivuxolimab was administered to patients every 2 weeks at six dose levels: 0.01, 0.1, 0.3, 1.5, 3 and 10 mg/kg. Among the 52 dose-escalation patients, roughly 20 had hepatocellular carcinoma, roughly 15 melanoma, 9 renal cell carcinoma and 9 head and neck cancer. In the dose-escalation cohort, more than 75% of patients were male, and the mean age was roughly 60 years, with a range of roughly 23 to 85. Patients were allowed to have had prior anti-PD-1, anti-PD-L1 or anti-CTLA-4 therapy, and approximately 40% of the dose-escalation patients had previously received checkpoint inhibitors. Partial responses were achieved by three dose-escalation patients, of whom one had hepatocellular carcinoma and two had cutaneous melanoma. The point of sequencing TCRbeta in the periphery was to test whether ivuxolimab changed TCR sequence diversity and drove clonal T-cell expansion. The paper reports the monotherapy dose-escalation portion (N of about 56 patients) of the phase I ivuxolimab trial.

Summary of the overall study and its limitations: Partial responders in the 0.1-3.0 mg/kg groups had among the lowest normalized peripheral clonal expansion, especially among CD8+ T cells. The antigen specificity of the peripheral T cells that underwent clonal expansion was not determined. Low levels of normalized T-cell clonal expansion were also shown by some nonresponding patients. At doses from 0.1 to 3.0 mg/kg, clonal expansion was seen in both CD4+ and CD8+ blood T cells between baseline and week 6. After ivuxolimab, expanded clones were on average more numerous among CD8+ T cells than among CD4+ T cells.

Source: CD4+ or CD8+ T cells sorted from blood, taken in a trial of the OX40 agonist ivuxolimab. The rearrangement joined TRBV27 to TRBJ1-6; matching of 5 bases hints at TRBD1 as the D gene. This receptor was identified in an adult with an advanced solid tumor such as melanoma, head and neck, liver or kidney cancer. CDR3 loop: CASSGTVNSPLHF. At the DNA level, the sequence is TGTGCCAGCAGCGGGACGGTTAATTCACCCCTCCACTTT.